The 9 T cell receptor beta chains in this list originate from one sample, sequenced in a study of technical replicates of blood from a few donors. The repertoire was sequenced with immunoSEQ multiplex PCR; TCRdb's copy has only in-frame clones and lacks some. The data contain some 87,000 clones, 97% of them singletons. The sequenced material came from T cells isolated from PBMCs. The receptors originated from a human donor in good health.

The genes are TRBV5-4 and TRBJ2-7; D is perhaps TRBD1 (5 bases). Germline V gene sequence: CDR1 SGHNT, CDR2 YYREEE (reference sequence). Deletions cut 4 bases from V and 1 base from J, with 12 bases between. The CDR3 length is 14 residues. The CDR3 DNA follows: TGTGCCAGCAGCCTTCAGGGATCGTCCTACGAGCAGTACTTC. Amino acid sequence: CASSLQGSSYEQYF.

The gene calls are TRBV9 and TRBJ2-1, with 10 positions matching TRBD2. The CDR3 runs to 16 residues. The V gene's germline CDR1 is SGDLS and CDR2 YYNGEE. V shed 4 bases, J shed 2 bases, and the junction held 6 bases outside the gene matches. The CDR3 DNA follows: TGTGCCAGCAGCCTTTACACTAGCGGGACCTACAATGAGCAGTTCTTC. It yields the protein CASSLYTSGTYNEQFF.

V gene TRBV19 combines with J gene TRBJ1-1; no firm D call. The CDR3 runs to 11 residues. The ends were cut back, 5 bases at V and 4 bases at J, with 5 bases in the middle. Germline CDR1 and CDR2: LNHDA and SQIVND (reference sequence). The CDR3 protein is CASSGSTEAFF. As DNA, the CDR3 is TGTGCCAGTAGTGGCAGCACTGAAGCTTTCTTT.

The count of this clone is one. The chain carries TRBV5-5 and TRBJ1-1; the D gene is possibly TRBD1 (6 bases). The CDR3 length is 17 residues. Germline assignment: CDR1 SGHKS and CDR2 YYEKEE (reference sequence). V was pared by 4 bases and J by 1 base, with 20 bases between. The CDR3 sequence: CASSPRGQILTNTEAFF. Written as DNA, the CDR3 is TGTGCCAGCAGCCCCCGCGGACAGATCCTAACGAACACTGAAGCTTTCTTT.

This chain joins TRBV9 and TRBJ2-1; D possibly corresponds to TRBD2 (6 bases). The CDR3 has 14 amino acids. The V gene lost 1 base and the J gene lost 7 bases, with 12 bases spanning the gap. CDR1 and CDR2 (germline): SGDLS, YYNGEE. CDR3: CASSVQFRGNEQFF. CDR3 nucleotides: TGTGCCAGCAGCGTACAGTTCCGGGGGAATGAGCAGTTCTTC.

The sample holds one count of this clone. CDR3 loop: CASSADRDRYYEQYF. CDR3 sequence (DNA): TGTGCCAGCAGCGCGGACCGGGACAGGTACTACGAGCAGTACTTC. V and J are TRBV5-6 and TRBJ2-7; 8 bases line up with TRBD1. Germline V gene sequence: CDR1 SGHDT, CDR2 YYEEEE. The CDR3 has 15 residues. Trimming at V came to 4 bases and at J to 3 bases, leaving 9 bases not matched to a gene.

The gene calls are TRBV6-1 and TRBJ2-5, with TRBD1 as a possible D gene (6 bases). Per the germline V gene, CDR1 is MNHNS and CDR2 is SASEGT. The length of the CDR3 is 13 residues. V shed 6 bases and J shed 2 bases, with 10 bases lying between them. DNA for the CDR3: TGTGCCAGCAGGCCAGGGGTACAAGAGACCCAGTACTTC. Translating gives CASRPGVQETQYF.

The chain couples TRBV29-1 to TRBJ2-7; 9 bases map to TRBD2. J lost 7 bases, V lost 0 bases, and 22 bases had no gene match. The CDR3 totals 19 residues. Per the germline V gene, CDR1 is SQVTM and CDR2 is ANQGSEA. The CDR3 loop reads CSVEDGGRGRAPRRWEQYF. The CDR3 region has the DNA TGCAGCGTTGAAGATGGGGGACGCGGGAGGGCCCCTCGGAGGTGGGAGCAGTACTTC.

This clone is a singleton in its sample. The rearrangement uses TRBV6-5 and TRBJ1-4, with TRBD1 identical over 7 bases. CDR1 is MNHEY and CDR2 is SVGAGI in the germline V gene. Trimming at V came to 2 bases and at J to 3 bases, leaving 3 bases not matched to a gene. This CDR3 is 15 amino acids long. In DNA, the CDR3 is TGTGCCAGCAGTTACAGGGGGCTCGCTAATGAAAAACTGTTTTTT. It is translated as CASSYRGLANEKLFF.